These 22 T cell receptor beta chains share one sample of origin, sequenced in a study of regulatory T cells in long-lasting Graves disease. Time point here: newly diagnosed GD, antithyroid drugs for less than 3 months. PBMCs provided the RNA from which the TCR library was made. Through Arm-PCR of CDR3 regions and iRepertoire HTBI primers, TCR beta libraries were built. TCRdb reprocessed the multiplex PCR reads with MiXCR, giving one entry per CDR3 protein. The top ten hold roughly 7.7% of the sample, which has about 430,000 distinct CDR3 sequences, over 14% seen once. In addition, the sample was reused for a study of T cells in Graves' hyperthyroidism and ophthalmopathy.

The sample here was peripheral blood mononuclear cells (PBMCs), taken at new diagnosis, from a patient treated with antithyroid drugs. The origin of the receptors is a woman in her forties with Graves disease.

This clonotype was seen repeatedly, ten times or more. The V call is TRBV12-3 or TRBV12-4, the J call TRBJ2-7; the D is unclear. This CDR3 region has 12 residues. Between the trimmed V and J ends, which lost 8 bases and 1 base, there was a span of 9 bases. CDR3 nucleotide sequence: TGTGCCAGCGGGTACAGTTCCTACGAGCAGTACTTC. Translation gives CASGYSSYEQYF.

This clonotype was counted many times. J is TRBJ2-3 and V is TRBV2; 7 bases map to TRBD2. CDR1 SNHLY and CDR2 FYNNEI come from the germline V gene. J lost 5 bases, V lost 5 bases, and 10 bases had no gene match. This CDR3 is 15 amino acids long. The CDR3 spells CASSPPSGRVDTQYF. The CDR3 region has the DNA TGTGCCAGCAGTCCTCCTAGCGGAAGGGTAGATACGCAGTATTTT.

This clonotype has ten or more counts. The chain uses TRBV2 and TRBJ2-1; D is uncertain. Germline V gene lookup returns CDR1 SNHLY and CDR2 FYNNEI. This CDR3 has 13 residues. V lost 6 bases and J 3 bases, leaving 9 bases between the germline ends. CDR3 sequence (DNA): TGTGCCAGCAGGGTCTTTGGCTACAATGAGCAGTTCTTC. It specifies CASRVFGYNEQFF.

This clonotype has at least ten counts. The chain employs TRBV19 and TRBJ1-1; D is possibly TRBD1 (5 bases). The CDR3 is made up of 13 amino acids. With 3 bases removed from V and 2 bases from J, the gap between germline ends came to 7 bases. Germline V gene data show CDR1 as LNHDA and CDR2 as SQIVND (reference sequence). The CDR3 nucleotides are TGTGCCAGTAGTATGGGGACTAACACTGAAGCTTTCTTT. It translates to CASSMGTNTEAFF. Using reference TRBV19 and TRBJ1-1 for the parts outside the CDR3, the full variable domain is DGGITQSPKYLFRKEGQNVTLSCEQNLNHDAMYWYRQDPGQGLRLIYYSQIVNDFQKGDIAEGYSVSREKKESFPLTVTSAQKNPTAFYLCASSMGTNTEAFFGQGTRLTVV.

This clonotype was seen at least ten times. The J gene is TRBJ2-1, the V gene TRBV12-3 or TRBV12-4, with 10 positions matching TRBD2. Trimming took 6 bases from V and 10 from J; bases not matched to a gene: 6. The CDR3 loop spans 13 amino acids. As DNA, the CDR3 is TGTGCCAGCAGCAGAGGACTAGCGGAAGAGCAGTTCTTC. Translating it yields CASSRGLAEEQFF.

In this sample, this clonotype turned up many times. The chain is built from TRBV20-1 and TRBJ2-5; D assignment may be TRBD1 or TRBD2 (5 bases each). V lost 3 bases, J lost 1 base, and 12 bases lay in between. This CDR3 has 14 amino acids. The germline V gene has CDR1 DFQATT and CDR2 SNEGSKA (reference sequence). The CDR3 reads CSASPGQSQETQYF. The DNA for the CDR3 is TGCAGTGCTAGTCCGGGGCAGAGCCAAGAGACCCAGTACTTC.

This clonotype was counted ten times or more. One end of the junction does not line up with germline, which may come from a read error. The chain joins TRBV7-8 to TRBJ2-1; 7 positions agree with TRBD1. The V gene's germline CDR1 is SGHVS and CDR2 FQNEAQ. The CDR3 is 12 residues long. CDR3 sequence (DNA): TGTGCCAGCAGCCTAGCCGACAGGGAAAATTTCTTC. This translates into CASSLADRENFF.

The sample holds many counts of this clonotype. This chain uses TRBV7-9 with TRBJ2-2; the D is unclear. This CDR3 spans 12 amino acids. Trimming pared 5 bases from V and 9 bases from J, leaving 10 bases between. CDR1 is SEHNR, CDR2 FQNEAQ, per germline (reference sequence). CDR3 in amino acids: CASSPRVRELFF. Here the CDR3 DNA reads TGTGCCAGCAGCCCTAGGGTGAGGGAGCTGTTTTTT.

V is TRBV18 and J is TRBJ1-5; no reliable D call. V was shortened by 2 bases and J by 4 bases, with 9 bases between the two germline ends. Germline CDR1 and CDR2: KGHSH and LQKENI. The CDR3 extends over 14 amino acids. The CDR3 coding sequence is TGTGCCAGCTCACCAAGTGGGCTTAATCAGCCCCAGCATTTT. Amino acid sequence: CASSPSGLNQPQHF.

The gene calls are TRBV27 and TRBJ2-7, with D possibly matching TRBD1 (6 bases). Germline V CDR1 and CDR2: MNHEY, SMNVEV (reference sequence). The germline V and J ends were trimmed by 0 bases and 3 bases, with 21 bases remaining between them. This CDR3 is 18 amino acids long. The CDR3 nucleotides read TGTGCCAGCAGTTTATCAGGGTTAGGGGTCTCCAGGGGCTACGAGCAGTACTTC. This sequence encodes CASSLSGLGVSRGYEQYF.

This clonotype was detected many times. The chain employs TRBV28 and TRBJ2-2; D is uncertain. Germline lookup yields CDR1 MDHEN and CDR2 SYDVKM. Trimming stripped 6 bases from V and 3 bases from J, with 8 bases between. The CDR3 has 13 amino acids. CDR3 region: CASRRWDTGELFF. The CDR3 DNA follows: TGTGCCAGCAGGAGGTGGGACACCGGGGAGCTGTTTTTT.

This clonotype was found many times. J is TRBJ2-1 and V is TRBV25-1, with D possibly being TRBD2 (5 bases). In germline, CDR1 is MGHDK, CDR2 SYGVNS. The CDR3 extends over 16 amino acids. V shed 4 bases and J shed 7 bases, with 20 bases lying between them. CDR3 sequence: CASSGRLRAKWNEQFF. Written as DNA, the CDR3 is TGTGCCAGCAGTGGCCGTTTGAGGGCCAAGTGGAATGAGCAGTTCTTC.

This clonotype appeared a few times. CDR3 protein: CASRHRERTGELFF. The CDR3 DNA reads TGTGCCAGCAGACACAGGGAGAGGACCGGGGAGCTGTTTTTT. The chain is built from TRBV6-1 and TRBJ2-2; TRBD1 might be the D (6 bases). Germline CDR1 is MNHNS and CDR2 is SASEGT. The CDR3 totals 14 residues. The germline V and J ends were trimmed by 6 bases and 5 bases, with 13 bases remaining between them.

This clonotype was observed at least ten times. V usage is TRBV28 and J usage is TRBJ2-7, with 8 nucleotides matching TRBD2. Germline V gene lookup returns CDR1 MDHEN and CDR2 SYDVKM. CDR3 length equals 16 residues. V lost 5 bases to trimming and J lost 1 base; unmatched junction nucleotides: 10. For the CDR3, the DNA is TGTGCCAGCAGTCCTCCGGGACTAGTAACGTCCTACGAGCAGTACTTC. Protein product: CASSPPGLVTSYEQYF.

This clonotype was detected a few times. V and J are TRBV6-1 and TRBJ1-5; D perhaps matches TRBD1 (5 bases). Germline V gives CDR1 MNHNS, CDR2 SASEGT. The V and J ends lost 2 bases and 5 bases respectively, with 16 bases between them. The CDR3 has 16 amino acids. CDR3 loop: CASSEFPTAEYQPQHF. CDR3 sequence (DNA): TGTGCCAGCAGTGAATTTCCGACAGCCGAGTATCAGCCCCAGCATTTT.

As for this clonotype: A read error may be the cause here, since a much bigger clone is one base away. CDR3 bases: TGTGCCAGCTCACCACGGGGGCTTAGCGGGAATGAACAGTACTTC. Translation: CASSPRGLSGNEQYF. V gene TRBV18 combines with J gene TRBJ2-4, with TRBD2 identical over 8 bases. The germline V gene encodes CDR1 KGHSH and CDR2 LQKENI. The CDR3 runs to 15 residues. Germline trimming cut 1 base from V and 13 bases from J; bases unmatched to any gene: 12. The whole variable domain, filled in from reference TRBV18 and TRBJ2-4, reads NAGVMQNPRHLVRRRGQEARLRCSPMKGHSHVYWYRQLPEEGLKFMVYLQKENIIDESGMPKERFSAEFPKEGPSILRIQQVVRGDSAAYFCASSPRGLSGNEQYFGAGTRLSVL.

Concerning this clonotype itself: This may stem from a read error, because a much larger clone lies one nucleotide away. CDR3: CASSGFSGRDEQYF. In nucleotides, the CDR3 is TGTGCCAGCAGTGGCTTTAGCGGGAGGGACGAGCAGTACTTC. The chain combines TRBV25-1 with TRBJ2-7; TRBD2 agrees at 11 bases. CDR1 MGHDK and CDR2 SYGVNS come from the germline V gene. The CDR3 extends over 14 amino acids. V lost 4 bases, J lost 5 bases, and 4 bases stayed unmatched.

In this sample, this clonotype turned up a few times. The rearrangement uses TRBV10-2 and TRBJ2-5; unclear D gene. The germline gives CDR1 WSHSY, CDR2 SAAADI. This CDR3 has 12 residues. V was pared by 7 bases and J by 8 bases, with 14 bases between. In DNA form, the CDR3 reads TGCGCCAGCATGGACCGTTTCGAAACCCAGTACTTC. It yields the protein CASMDRFETQYF.

This clonotype was seen only once. The chain couples TRBV18 to TRBJ1-1; TRBD1 might be the D (6 bases). The V and J ends lost 3 bases and 3 bases respectively, with 20 bases between them. In germline, CDR1 is KGHSH, CDR2 LQKENI. This CDR3 has 17 amino acids. CDR3 region: CASSPQIQTGFDTEAFF. As DNA, the CDR3 is TGTGCCAGCTCACCCCAGATTCAGACAGGTTTCGACACTGAAGCTTTCTTT.

This clonotype has ten or more counts. V and J are TRBV6-2 or TRBV6-3 and TRBJ2-1, with a weak D call TRBD2 (6 bases). Trimming stripped 8 bases from V and 7 bases from J, with 9 bases between. The germline V gene encodes CDR1 MNHEY and CDR2 SVGEGT. The CDR3 is 11 amino acids. The CDR3 loop reads CASGGFNEQFF. The CDR3 DNA follows: TGTGCCAGCGGGGGGTTTAATGAGCAGTTCTTC.

V is TRBV30 and J is TRBJ1-5, with no clear D. Trimming shortened V by 3 bases and J by 7 bases, and 13 bases separated the two germline ends. This CDR3 spans 13 amino acids. The germline CDR1 and CDR2 sequences are GTSNPN and SVGIG (reference sequence). This chain's CDR3 is CAWRDTSGQPQHF. In DNA form, the CDR3 reads TGTGCCTGGAGAGACACTTCGGGACAGCCCCAGCATTTT.

This clonotype has a handful of counts. The V and J genes are TRBV7-9 and TRBJ2-1; 15 nucleotides match TRBD2. Germline CDR1 SEHNR, CDR2 FQNEAQ (reference sequence). This CDR3 region has 15 residues. The junction had 10 bases not matched to a gene; V was cut back by 5 bases and J by 14 bases. CDR3 sequence: CASSPPGLAGGQEFF. The CDR3 DNA sequence: TGTGCCAGCAGCCCACCGGGACTAGCGGGAGGCCAGGAGTTCTTC. Combining the CDR3 with reference TRBV7-9 and TRBJ2-1 gives the whole variable domain DTGVSQNPRHKITKRGQNVTFRCDPISEHNRLYWYRQTLGQGPEFLTYFQNEAQLEKSRLLSDRFSAERPKGSFSTLEIQRTEQGDSAMYLCASSPPGLAGGQEFFGPGTRLTVL.